This T cell receptor (beta chain) emerged from a study of CD8 T cells in Susac syndrome. The authors sequenced TCR beta from blood CD8+ and CD4+ T cells. The RNA, roughly 0.45 to 1 ug, was put through reverse transcription using random hexamers. Across 54 Vbeta and 13 Jbeta, TCR beta CDR3 was amplified with immunoSEQ multiplex PCR. Each CDR3 protein gets one entry after TCRdb re-called the immunoSEQ multiplex PCR reads with MiXCR. The table lists about 140,000 distinct CDR3 sequences, approximately 94% of them singletons. Trimming took off 3 bases at V and 7 bases at J, with 10 bases between the two ends. CDR3 length equals 14 residues.

The V and J genes are TRBV12-3 or TRBV12-4 and TRBJ1-6, with D possibly being TRBD1 (5 bases). The sample was CD4+ T cells from PBMCs. This receptor was identified in a human donor with Susac syndrome. As DNA, the CDR3 is TGTGCCAGCAGTTTTGAACGGGGCAATTCACCCCTCCACTTT. Translated, it gives CASSFERGNSPLHF.